These T cell receptor beta chains were read from a single sample in a study of T-cell memory formation after mild COVID-19. TCRdb re-analysed the 5' RACE reads in MiXCR, keeping a single row per CDR3 protein. There are 49,000 or so distinct CDR3 sequences in the sample; about 7.3% occur only once, and approximately 1.5% lies in the top ten. The sequencing sample was made of PBMCs or a T cell subset sorted from them (not recorded which). Receptors were obtained from a man between 18 and 35 years old who had mild COVID-19 (a few samples of this study predate the infection). Cell type and time point are not known. CDR3s include the opening cysteine and the closing phenylalanine or tryptophan. D genes are given only for firm matches. Some rows have no size entry. The others give once, few or many, or a class for an expanded clone.

J: TRBJ2-2; V: TRBV7-2; D: -; size: -; DNA: TGTGCCAGCAGCGACGGGACGGGCTACACCGGGGAGCTGTTTTTT; CDR3: CASSDGTGYTGELFF
J: TRBJ1-1; V: TRBV11-2; D: -; size: few; DNA: TGTGCCAGCAGCTTAACACTTGGACGAAGGAGGGCGATGAACACTGAAGCTTTCTTT; CDR3: CASSLTLGRRRAMNTEAFF
J: TRBJ2-1; V: TRBV5-1; D: -; size: few; DNA: TGCGCCAGCAGCTTGGCCGGACTAAGCCTTGATGAGCAGTTCTTC; CDR3: CASSLAGLSLDEQFF
J: TRBJ2-7; V: TRBV7-2; D: TRBD2; size: many; DNA: TGTGCCAGCAGCGCCACCTCTAGCGGCTCCTACGAGCAGTACTTC; CDR3: CASSATSSGSYEQYF
J: TRBJ2-3; V: TRBV5-1; D: -; size: few; DNA: TGCGCCAGCAGCTTGGACAGCTCTAGCACAGATACGCAGTATTTT; CDR3: CASSLDSSSTDTQYF
J: TRBJ2-4; V: TRBV7-2; D: TRBD2; size: many; DNA: TGTGCCAGCAGCTACGGACTAGCGGGAACACAGGCCAAAAACATTCAGTACTTC; CDR3: CASSYGLAGTQAKNIQYF
J: TRBJ2-6; V: TRBV4-1; D: -; size: few; DNA: TGCGCCAGCAGCCAAGAGGCATCTGGGGCCAACGTCCTGACTTTC; CDR3: CASSQEASGANVLTF
J: TRBJ2-5; V: TRBV5-6; D: -; size: many; DNA: TGTGCCAGCAGCTTGGACCGACAGGAAGAGACCCAGTACTTC; CDR3: CASSLDRQEETQYF
J: TRBJ1-2; V: TRBV2; D: -; size: -; DNA: TGTGCCAGCAACCGCCTCTATGGCTACACCTTC; CDR3: CASNRLYGYTF
J: TRBJ2-7; V: TRBV10-3; D: TRBD1; size: few; DNA: TGTGCCATCAGTGATAGGGACAGGCTTTCCTACGAGCAGTACTTC; CDR3: CAISDRDRLSYEQYF
J: TRBJ1-5; V: TRBV19; D: TRBD1; size: -; DNA: TGTGCCAGTAGTCCGGACAGGGGTATCGGCAATCGGCCCCAGCATTTT; CDR3: CASSPDRGIGNRPQHF
J: TRBJ2-1; V: TRBV5-1; D: -; size: many; DNA: TGCGCCAGCAGCTTACTAAGGGCGCGAGACAATGAGCAGTTCTTC; CDR3: CASSLLRARDNEQFF
J: TRBJ2-2; V: TRBV6-1; D: -; size: many; DNA: TGTGCCAGCAGAAAGGGGGATGACACCGGGGAGCTGTTTTTT; CDR3: CASRKGDDTGELFF
J: TRBJ1-5; V: TRBV7-2; D: TRBD1; size: many; DNA: TGTGCCAGCAGCTTAGCTCCGACAGGGGGGCAGCCCCAGCATTTT; CDR3: CASSLAPTGGQPQHF
J: TRBJ2-2; V: TRBV7-9; D: TRBD1; size: many; DNA: TGTGCCAGCAGAGGACCACTTCGGACAGGCCCCATGGCCGGGGAGCTGTTTTTT; CDR3: CASRGPLRTGPMAGELFF
J: TRBJ2-3; V: TRBV4-3; D: -; size: -; DNA: TGCGCCAGCAGCCAAGATCGTACAGGGAGGGCAGATACGCAGTATTTT; CDR3: CASSQDRTGRADTQYF
J: TRBJ2-7; V: TRBV12-3/TRBV12-4; D: TRBD2; size: many; DNA: TGTGCCAGCGGGCCTAGCGGGACTTTTTACGAGCAGTACTTC; CDR3: CASGPSGTFYEQYF
J: TRBJ1-6; V: TRBV5-1; D: -; size: -; DNA: TGCGCCAGCAAGTACAGGCCTAATTCACCCCTCCACTTT; CDR3: CASKYRPNSPLHF
J: TRBJ2-3; V: TRBV25-1; D: TRBD1; size: many; DNA: TGTGCCAGCAGTGACGGACAGGGGGCCACAGATACGCAGTATTTT; CDR3: CASSDGQGATDTQYF
J: TRBJ1-4; V: TRBV7-2; D: TRBD1; size: -; DNA: TGTGCCAGCAGCTTAAGGACAGGGAGGGATGAAAAACTGTTTTTT; CDR3: CASSLRTGRDEKLFF
J: TRBJ1-6; V: TRBV2; D: -; size: few; DNA: TGTGCCAGCAGACGGGGCTTTGGGAATTCACCCCTCCACTTT; CDR3: CASRRGFGNSPLHF
J: TRBJ1-6; V: TRBV14; D: -; size: -; DNA: TGTGCCAGCAGCCCTCGGACGGCTTCACCCCTCCACTTT; CDR3: CASSPRTASPLHF